These 28 T cell receptor beta chains came from one sample sequenced in a study of T cell repertoires in cytomegalovirus infection. One entry per CDR3 protein, called by TCRdb with MiXCR from the reads. The table has a few hundred thousand distinct CDR3 sequences, roughly 13% seen once; the top ten hold roughly 8.9%. The material sequenced was PBMCs. The receptors here all came from a human donor in good health (CMV status not recorded). Some clones in this sample may be carry-over from other donors' samples.

In this sample, this clonotype turned up a few times. The chain combines TRBV3-1 with TRBJ2-7, with TRBD2 matching 14 bases. The ends lost 0 bases at V and 3 bases at J; junction bases unmatched: 4. Germline V gene data show CDR1 as LGHDT and CDR2 as YNNKEL (reference sequence). The CDR3 runs to 17 residues. The CDR3 reads CASSQDFGLAGGYEQYF. DNA for the CDR3: TGTGCCAGCAGCCAAGATTTCGGACTAGCGGGAGGCTACGAGCAGTACTTC.

This clonotype has a handful of counts. This sequence joins TRBV4-2 and TRBJ1-2; 7 bases map to TRBD1. Trimming at V came to 6 bases and at J to 8 bases, leaving 3 bases not matched to a gene. The CDR3 has 11 amino acids. Germline CDR1 LGHNA, CDR2 YNFKEQ. The CDR3 sequence is CASRLQGGYTF. In DNA, the CDR3 is TGTGCCAGCAGACTACAGGGGGGCTACACCTTC.

This clonotype has at least ten counts. V is TRBV12-3 or TRBV12-4 and J is TRBJ2-3; 9 bases are shared with TRBD2. V lost 7 bases, J lost 0 bases, and 8 bases stayed unmatched. The CDR3 runs to 16 residues. The CDR3 coding sequence is TGTGCCAGCACCCGACTCGGGACTAGCAGCACAGATACGCAGTATTTT. Translated, it gives CASTRLGTSSTDTQYF.

Ten or more counts support this clonotype. The chain has TRBV14 and TRBJ2-7; no reliable D call. Germline V gene lookup returns CDR1 SGHDN and CDR2 FVKESK. Trimming took 1 base from V and 12 from J, leaving 10 bases between them. The CDR3 totals 11 residues. CDR3 DNA sequence: TGTGCCAGCAGCCAAGGGACCCGCGTGTACTTC. Its translation: CASSQGTRVYF.

The chain uses TRBV7-9 and TRBJ2-5; TRBD2 might be the D (5 bases). There are 11 residues in the CDR3. The germline gives CDR1 SEHNR, CDR2 FQNEAQ (reference sequence). CDR3 in DNA: TGTGCTGGCGGACCCGGAGGGACCCAGTACTTC. Protein product: CAGGPGGTQYF.

This clonotype was seen more than once but under ten times. V usage is TRBV5-1 and J usage is TRBJ2-3; the D gene could be TRBD1 or TRBD2 (6 bases each). The CDR3 contains 16 residues. Germline V CDR1 and CDR2: SGHRS, YFSETQ. V shed 4 bases and J shed 2 bases, with 17 bases lying between them. CDR3 in DNA: TGCGCCAGCAGCCAAAGTTCTGGGGGGCCCACAGATACGCAGTATTTT. This gives the protein CASSQSSGGPTDTQYF.

This clonotype came up many times. The chain couples TRBV7-9 to TRBJ2-7; the D gene is possibly TRBD1 (5 bases). Trimming removed 5 bases at V and 6 bases at J, with 14 bases between. The CDR3 sequence is 13 residues long. The germline gives CDR1 SEHNR, CDR2 FQNEAQ (reference sequence). The CDR3 nucleotides read TGTGCCAGCAGCCAGGGTTTATGGTTCGAGCAGTACTTC. This sequence encodes CASSQGLWFEQYF.

The chain links TRBV18 to TRBJ1-5; D uncertain. This CDR3 has 14 amino acids. V lost 3 bases to trimming and J lost 4 bases, with 10 bases between them. Germline-derived CDR1 and CDR2 are KGHSH and LQKENI. The CDR3 loop reads CASSPETVNQPQHF. The CDR3 bases are TGTGCCAGCTCACCGGAGACGGTGAATCAGCCCCAGCATTTT. The whole variable domain, remainder taken from reference TRBV18 and TRBJ1-5, is NAGVMQNPRHLVRRRGQEARLRCSPMKGHSHVYWYRQLPEEGLKFMVYLQKENIIDESGMPKERFSAEFPKEGPSILRIQQVVRGDSAAYFCASSPETVNQPQHFGDGTRLSIL.

This clonotype showed up many times. The chain has TRBV7-2 and TRBJ1-6; D is unclear. Trimming took off 0 bases at V and 7 bases at J, with 10 bases between the two ends. CDR3 length: 15 residues. Per germline, CDR1 SGHTA and CDR2 FQGNSA. The DNA of the CDR3 is TGTGCCAGCAGCTTAGCCGCCGGAGGGAATTCACCCCTCCACTTT. It yields the protein CASSLAAGGNSPLHF. The full variable domain, with the rest looked up from reference TRBV7-2 and TRBJ1-6, is GAGVSQSPSNKVTEKGKDVELRCDPISGHTALYWYRQSLGQGLEFLIYFQGNSAPDKSGLPSDRFSAERTGGSVSTLTIQRTQQEDSAVYLCASSLAAGGNSPLHFGNGTRLTVT.

This clonotype was recorded at least ten times. The rearrangement links TRBV13 to TRBJ2-3; 7 bases fit TRBD2. The ends lost 5 bases at V and 0 bases at J; junction bases unmatched: 14. CDR3 length equals 18 residues. Germline lookup yields CDR1 PRHDT and CDR2 FYEKMQ (reference sequence). CDR3 protein: CASSLTRLASSSTDTQYF. In nucleotides, the CDR3 is TGTGCCAGCAGCCTCACAAGACTAGCTTCGTCTAGCACAGATACGCAGTATTTT.

This clonotype showed up many times. The V and J genes are TRBV11-2 and TRBJ2-5, with no clear D. Deletions cut 2 bases from V and 2 bases from J, with 12 bases between. This CDR3 has 15 amino acids. CDR1 and CDR2 from the germline V gene are SGHAT and FQNNGV. CDR3 sequence (DNA): TGTGCCAGCAGCTTAATGGGCAGAGAACAAGAGACCCAGTACTTC. Protein: CASSLMGREQETQYF.

This clonotype was seen at least ten times. The rearrangement links TRBV20-1 to TRBJ2-1; 8 bases match TRBD1. V was pared by 0 bases and J by 4 bases, with 11 bases of the junction left unmatched. From germline, CDR1 is DFQATT and CDR2 SNEGSKA (reference sequence). The CDR3 covers 17 residues. The chain's CDR3 is CSARDVMRQGLYNEQFF. The CDR3 DNA follows: TGCAGTGCTAGAGATGTGATGCGACAGGGGTTATACAATGAGCAGTTCTTC.

This clonotype was observed at least ten times. The chain uses TRBV7-6 and TRBJ2-7; no firm D call. This CDR3 is built from 13 residues. V lost 5 bases to trimming and J lost 7 bases, with 15 bases between them. CDR1 is SGHVS and CDR2 is FNYEAQ in the germline V gene. CDR3 DNA: TGTGCCAGCAGCCAGAACACCGTCGGGGAGCAGTACTTC. The encoded protein is CASSQNTVGEQYF.

In this sample, this clonotype turned up many times. The gene calls are TRBV12-3 or TRBV12-4 and TRBJ1-1; D gene uncertain. The CDR3 has 15 amino acids. V was trimmed by 7 bases and J by 1 base, leaving 16 bases between them. The CDR3 protein is CASTQTPDGNTEAFF. The CDR3 DNA reads TGTGCCAGCACCCAAACCCCGGATGGGAACACTGAAGCTTTCTTT.

This clonotype was observed many times. The V call is TRBV7-9, the J call TRBJ2-3; D remains ambiguous. V lost 4 bases and J 6 bases, leaving 23 bases between the germline ends. The CDR3 length is 17 residues. Germline values: CDR1 SEHNR, CDR2 FQNEAQ (reference sequence). Here the CDR3 reads CASSSSLGRDLSDTQYF. For the CDR3, the DNA is TGTGCCAGCAGCTCATCGCTTGGCCGAGATCTGTCGGATACGCAGTATTTT.

This clonotype was observed many times. The CDR3 is CASSLRGGSRTDTQYF. The DNA for the CDR3 is TGTGCCAGCAGTTTAAGGGGCGGGAGTCGCACAGATACGCAGTATTTT. The chain combines TRBV12-3 or TRBV12-4 with TRBJ2-3; 7 bases line up with TRBD2. CDR3 length: 16 amino acids. The V and J ends lost 2 bases and 1 base, in that order; junction bases with no gene match: 6.

This clonotype came up many times. The rearrangement joins TRBV28 to TRBJ2-5; 9 nucleotides align to TRBD1. The CDR3 has 14 amino acids. Germline V gene data show CDR1 as MDHEN and CDR2 as SYDVKM. V dropped 5 bases and J dropped 4; count of bases not matched to a gene: 5. CDR3: CASSRDRALETQYF. CDR3 bases: TGTGCCAGCAGTCGGGACAGGGCCCTAGAGACCCAGTACTTC. Drawing the rest from reference TRBV28 and TRBJ2-5, the complete variable domain is DVKVTQSSRYLVKRTGEKVFLECVQDMDHENMFWYRQDPGLGLRLIYFSYDVKMKEKGDIPEGYSVSREKKERFSLILESASTNQTSMYLCASSRDRALETQYFGPGTRLLVL.

This clonotype was recorded many times. The chain combines TRBV5-5 with TRBJ1-1, with D perhaps matching TRBD1 (5 bases). Trimming removed 3 bases at V and 6 bases at J, with 18 bases between. The length of the CDR3 is 15 residues. Germline CDR1 SGHKS, CDR2 YYEKEE (reference sequence). The CDR3: CASSSIGGGGAEAFF. In DNA form, the CDR3 reads TGTGCCAGCAGCTCCATAGGTGGGGGGGGGGCTGAAGCTTTCTTT.

This clonotype was seen many times. The rearrangement uses TRBV12-3 or TRBV12-4 and TRBJ1-5; D is possibly TRBD1 (5 bases). This CDR3 region has 15 residues. With 5 bases removed from V and 5 bases from J, the gap between germline ends came to 16 bases. The CDR3 region has the DNA TGTGCCAGCAGTCCCCGGGGGGTAGGCCATCAGCCCCAGCATTTT. As protein: CASSPRGVGHQPQHF.

This clonotype was counted many times. The V call is TRBV28, the J call TRBJ2-5; D perhaps matches TRBD1 (6 bases). This CDR3 contains 13 residues. Trimming left V 3 bases short and J 3 bases short, with 8 bases between. Germline CDR1 and CDR2: MDHEN and SYDVKM. CDR3 residues: CASSFAGEETQYF. CDR3 coding DNA: TGTGCCAGCAGTTTTGCAGGGGAAGAGACCCAGTACTTC.

The rearrangement links TRBV29-1 to TRBJ2-7; D might be TRBD2 (5 bases). CDR3 length: 12 amino acids. V was pared by 1 base and J by 4 bases, with 8 bases between. Germline CDR1 reads SQVTM; CDR2 reads ANQGSEA. CDR3: CSVEAEGYEQYF. The CDR3, as DNA: TGCAGCGTTGAAGCCGAGGGATACGAGCAGTACTTC.

This clonotype was found many times. The chain's CDR3 is CASSEGGRPRGTQYF. Here the CDR3 DNA reads TGTGCCAGCAGCGAAGGGGGGCGGCCAAGGGGGACCCAGTACTTC. The chain combines TRBV7-2 with TRBJ2-5; D could derive from TRBD1 or TRBD2 (6 bases each). CDR3 length equals 15 residues. Germline values: CDR1 SGHTA, CDR2 FQGNSA. The V gene lost 5 bases and the J gene lost 7 bases, with 20 bases spanning the gap. The full variable domain, in which reference TRBV7-2 and TRBJ2-5 provide the parts outside the CDR3, is GAGVSQSPSNKVTEKGKDVELRCDPISGHTALYWYRQSLGQGLEFLIYFQGNSAPDKSGLPSDRFSAERTGGSVSTLTIQRTQQEDSAVYLCASSEGGRPRGTQYFGPGTRLLVL.

The chain couples TRBV3-1 to TRBJ1-6; D is unclear. Trimming removed 4 bases from V and 10 bases from J, with 20 bases in between. The germline gives CDR1 LGHDT, CDR2 YNNKEL (reference sequence). The CDR3 spans 16 residues. The CDR3 loop reads CASSPDGVVVGSPLHF. The DNA of the CDR3 is TGTGCCAGCAGCCCGGACGGTGTAGTGGTTGGATCACCCCTCCACTTT.

This clonotype was seen ten or more times. The rearrangement uses TRBV7-3 and TRBJ2-1, with 11 bases lining up with TRBD2. Trimming removed 6 bases from V and 1 base from J; junction bases left unmatched: 2. This CDR3 region has 15 residues. Germline lookup yields CDR1 SGHTA and CDR2 FQGTGA. The CDR3 coding sequence is TGTGCCAGCAGTCGACTAGCGGGATCCTACAATGAGCAGTTCTTC. Translation gives CASSRLAGSYNEQFF.

This chain connects TRBV25-1 to TRBJ1-6; D call uncertain. CDR3 length: 13 residues. The V and J ends lost 2 bases and 9 bases respectively, with 8 bases between them. CDR1 is MGHDK, CDR2 SYGVNS, per germline. The CDR3 region is CASSELPGSPLHF. DNA of the CDR3: TGTGCCAGCAGTGAACTGCCGGGTTCACCCCTCCACTTT.

This clonotype was counted many times. V usage is TRBV6-4 and J usage is TRBJ2-3; TRBD2 matches 10 bases. This CDR3 is built from 16 residues. Germline values: CDR1 MRHNA, CDR2 SNTAGT. The V segment lost 5 bases and the J segment 4 bases; nucleotides outside the gene matches: 9. In nucleotides, the CDR3 is TGTGCCAGCAGTCCTGGAATAGCGGGAGGTCCAGATACGCAGTATTTT. Its protein product is CASSPGIAGGPDTQYF.

This chain uses TRBV12-3 or TRBV12-4 with TRBJ2-1; TRBD2 agrees at 9 bases. V shed 6 bases, J shed 6 bases, and the junction held 6 bases outside the gene matches. The CDR3 loop spans 14 amino acids. DNA for the CDR3: TGTGCCAGCAGCCTCCTAGCGGGATTCAATGAGCAGTTCTTC. Translating it yields CASSLLAGFNEQFF.

This sequence joins TRBV5-1 and TRBJ2-1; TRBD1 matches at 8 bases. The V gene end was trimmed by 3 bases and the J gene end by 6 bases; junction bases not matched to a gene: 5. The CDR3 runs to 14 residues. In germline, CDR1 is SGHRS, CDR2 YFSETQ. The CDR3 DNA follows: TGCGCCAGCAGCTGGGCCGACAGGGGCAATGAGCAGTTCTTC. It specifies CASSWADRGNEQFF. Together with reference TRBV5-1 and TRBJ2-1, the CDR3 gives the full variable domain: KAGVTQTPRYLIKTRGQQVTLSCSPISGHRSVSWYQQTPGQGLQFLFEYFSETQRNKGNFPGRFSGRQFSNSRSEMNVSTLELGDSALYLCASSWADRGNEQFFGPGTRLTVL.